This T cell receptor (beta chain) appears in the sequencing data of a study of blood T cell repertoires in COVID-19. Whole-study context: The analysed material was cDNA or gDNA that came from T cells, B-cell-depleted T cells, or PBMCs.

The count of this clone is one. Original processing notes: Nucleated cell number was recorded as an estimate derived from reference gene primer amplification. Repertoires were generated with immunoSEQ multiplex PCR, while TCRdb's copy carries only in-frame clones and drops some. That table furnishes V, J and clone size, whereas the DNA furnished D and trimming. In the table there are over 250,000 clones, about four fifths of which are singletons. This CDR3 comprises 15 residues. The V segment lost 7 bases and the J segment 1 base; nucleotides outside the gene matches: 3. Germline lookup yields CDR1 SGHDT and CDR2 YYEEEE.

The sequenced sample consisted of peripheral blood. The V gene is TRBV5-6, the J gene TRBJ2-5; TRBD2 agrees at 14 bases. This receptor was obtained from a woman between 45 and 65 years old who had recovered from COVID-19. CDR3 coding DNA: TGTGCCAGCCTGACTAGCGGGAGGGGCCAAGAGACCCAGTACTTC. Its protein is CASLTSGRGQETQYF.